This TCR beta chain was profiled in a study of cytomegalovirus exposure and HLA in healthy donors. Regarding the study as a whole: Exclusion as indistinguishable affected some V segments, including TRBV6-2 and TRBV6-3.

Concerning this clone itself: Its antigen is unidentified.

The germline V gene encodes CDR1 MNHEY and CDR2 SMNVEV (reference sequence). V shed 4 bases and J shed 1 base, with 16 bases lying between them. The CDR3 extends over 16 amino acids. Both 60 Vbeta primers and 13 Jbeta primers went into the PCR. Measured with immunoSEQ multiplex PCR; TCRdb has only the in-frame clones, and not every one. The sample carries about 150,000 clones, about 68% recorded once. Material: PBMCs. The receptor was isolated from a man aged 18 to 30 in good health and CMV-seronegative. The rearrangement uses TRBV27 and TRBJ2-5; D gene ambiguous. CDR3 in DNA: TGTGCCAGCAGTTCTGCGATCGAGGCAGTCCAAGAGACCCAGTACTTC. Its protein product is CASSSAIEAVQETQYF.